A single sample is the source of the 5 T cell receptor beta chains below, sequenced in a study of T cell responses to AZD1222 COVID-19 vaccine. Assay used: immunoSEQ multiplex PCR; TCRdb lists only in-frame clones, some missing. The table records under 200,000 clones, around nine tenths of them present only once. The source material was peripheral blood, sampled on day 0 of AZD1222 vaccination. Every receptor here comes from an adult in good health.

This clone was seen once. The chain couples TRBV7-8 to TRBJ2-5, with D possibly called TRBD1 or TRBD2 (6 bases each). The CDR3 extends over 16 amino acids. V dropped 5 bases and J dropped 2 bases, with 18 bases sitting between them. Germline CDR1 reads SGHVS; CDR2 reads FQNEAQ. For the CDR3, the DNA is TGTGCCAGCAGCCCCTTAGAAGGGGGGCGGCAAGAGACCCAGTACTTC. Protein: CASSPLEGGRQETQYF.

This chain uses TRBV28 with TRBJ1-2; 10 bases are a match to TRBD1. The CDR3 covers 16 residues. V shed 2 bases and J 5 bases; nucleotides not matched to a gene: 8. The V gene's germline CDR1 is MDHEN and CDR2 SYDVKM. The chain's CDR3 is CASSLGGQGEFYGYTF. DNA of the CDR3: TGTGCCAGCAGTTTAGGTGGACAGGGGGAGTTTTATGGCTACACCTTC.

V gene TRBV2 combines with J gene TRBJ1-6, with D perhaps matching TRBD1 (6 bases). Germline assignment: CDR1 SNHLY and CDR2 FYNNEI. V lost 2 bases to trimming and J lost 4 bases, with 15 bases between them. The CDR3 runs 17 residues. In DNA form, the CDR3 reads TGTGCCAGCAGTGAATTGCTTCGACAGGATTATAATTCACCCCTCCACTTT. This sequence encodes CASSELLRQDYNSPLHF.

The chain couples TRBV20-1 to TRBJ1-1; unclear D gene. The V end lost 8 bases, the J end lost 0 bases, and 7 bases lay between the germline ends. The CDR3 is 11 amino acids. Germline V gene sequence: CDR1 DFQATT, CDR2 SNEGSKA (reference sequence). The CDR3 sequence: CSTRVNTEAFF. CDR3 coding DNA: TGCAGTACCCGGGTGAACACTGAAGCTTTCTTT.

The rearrangement links TRBV6-5 to TRBJ1-6; weak D call: TRBD1 (6 bases). V shed 7 bases and J shed 9 bases, with 16 bases lying between them. Germline lookup yields CDR1 MNHEY and CDR2 SVGAGI. There are 14 residues in the CDR3. This CDR3 reads CASTLTGFGSPLHF. For the CDR3, the DNA is TGTGCCAGCACCCTAACAGGGTTCGGTTCACCCCTCCACTTT.